This is a list of T cell receptor beta chains from one sample in a study of blood T cell repertoires in COVID-19. Clones were read by immunoSEQ multiplex PCR, and TCRdb kept only the in-frame ones, dropping some. The sample has approximately 500,000 clones; roughly 91% are singletons. Sequencing was done on a sample of peripheral blood. These TCRs come from a woman aged 45-65 years with COVID-19, enrolled during active disease. CDR3s include the opening cysteine and the closing phenylalanine or tryptophan. The D gene is left open where the match is weak. Size tells how often a clone was seen (once, few, many) or the class of an expanded clone, and some rows leave it out.

abundance,d_gene,j_gene,v_gene,CDR3aa,CDR3nt
.,TRBD2,TRBJ2-7,TRBV7-3,CASSFSASSGVREQYF,TGTGCCAGCAGCTTCTCGGCGTCTAGCGGGGTTCGCGAGCAGTACTTC
few,TRBD1,TRBJ2-4,TRBV2,CASSEGGIRGLAKNIQYF,TGTGCCAGCAGTGAAGGGGGTATCAGGGGGCTAGCCAAAAACATTCAGTACTTC
.,TRBD1,TRBJ2-5,TRBV6-5,CASSLQGGETQYF,TGTGCCAGCAGCCTACAGGGGGGCGAGACCCAGTACTTC
.,.,TRBJ1-1,TRBV6-5,CASSYSDSEAFF,TGTGCCAGCAGTTACTCCGACAGTGAAGCTTTCTTT
.,.,TRBJ1-2,TRBV28,CASNPPGQGGYTF,TGTGCCAGCAACCCACCCGGCCAGGGCGGCTACACCTTC
once,.,TRBJ1-5,TRBV6-5,CASEQAIHTQPQHF,TGTGCCAGTGAACAGGCTATTCATACGCAGCCCCAGCATTTT
.,TRBD1,TRBJ2-2,TRBV7-9,CASSLVVGDRRFNTGELFF,TGTGCCAGCAGCTTAGTAGTAGGGGACAGAAGATTTAACACCGGGGAGCTGTTTTTT
.,.,TRBJ1-1,TRBV19,CASSIGQLNTEAFF,TGTGCCAGTAGCATAGGACAGCTTAACACTGAAGCTTTCTTT
.,.,TRBJ2-7,TRBV2,CASGDQQVWEYEQYF,TGTGCCAGCGGTGACCAACAGGTCTGGGAATACGAGCAGTACTTC
few,.,TRBJ2-2,TRBV7-9,CASREVRNTGELFF,TGTGCCAGCAGGGAGGTGAGGAACACCGGGGAGCTGTTTTTT
.,TRBD2,TRBJ2-1,TRBV4-1,CASSQDGGGAEGPYNEQFF,TGCGCCAGCAGCCAAGACGGCGGGGGGGCCGAGGGGCCCTACAATGAGCAGTTCTTC
once,TRBD1,TRBJ1-2,TRBV4-1,CASSTTDRGYYGYTF,TGCGCCAGCAGCACAACGGACAGGGGATATTATGGCTACACCTTC
.,.,TRBJ1-4,TRBV19,CASSTLGQTDEKLFF,TGTGCCAGTAGTACCTTAGGACAGACTGATGAAAAACTGTTTTTT
.,TRBD2,TRBJ2-5,TRBV29-1,CSAGGGETQYF,TGCAGCGCCGGGGGGGGAGAGACCCAGTACTTC
.,TRBD2,TRBJ2-1,TRBV6-5,CASSKGLAGYPEQFF,TGTGCCAGCAGCAAGGGACTAGCGGGGTACCCCGAGCAGTTCTTC
.,.,TRBJ2-3,TRBV6-1,CASSEAGGADTQYF,TGTGCCAGCAGTGAAGCGGGGGGAGCAGATACGCAGTATTTT
.,TRBD1,TRBJ2-7,TRBV5-1,CASGLNRGEQYF,TGCGCCAGCGGGTTAAACAGGGGGGAGCAGTACTTC
.,.,TRBJ2-1,TRBV2,CASSPYNEQFF,TGTGCCAGCAGCCCGTACAATGAGCAGTTCTTC
.,TRBD1,TRBJ2-1,TRBV30,CAWSAMAGGGEQFF,TGTGCCTGGAGTGCTATGGCAGGGGGCGGAGAGCAGTTCTTC
.,.,TRBJ2-3,TRBV7-3,CASSSMGQITDTQYF,TGTGCCAGCAGCTCAATGGGACAAATCACAGATACGCAGTATTTT
.,TRBD1,TRBJ1-4,TRBV7-2,CASSLALQGAALFF,TGTGCCAGCAGCTTAGCTCTGCAGGGGGCAGCGCTGTTTTTT
.,TRBD1,TRBJ1-2,TRBV5-1,CASSLEGAGGYTF,TGCGCCAGCAGCTTGGAGGGGGCGGGTGGCTACACCTTC
.,TRBD1,TRBJ1-5,TRBV30,CAWSVLGQGAGQPQHF,TGTGCCTGGAGTGTACTGGGGCAGGGGGCTGGACAGCCCCAGCATTTT
.,.,TRBJ2-3,TRBV6-5,CASSFSGTPLADTQYF,TGTGCCAGCAGTTTTTCCGGGACTCCCCTCGCAGATACGCAGTATTTT
.,.,TRBJ1-1,TRBV29-1,CSVLSPGRGTEAFF,TGCAGCGTTCTCAGCCCCGGACGGGGCACTGAAGCTTTCTTT
.,.,TRBJ2-6,TRBV5-4,CASSLPGSGANVLTF,TGTGCCAGCAGCTTGCCGGGGTCTGGGGCCAACGTCCTGACTTTC
.,.,TRBJ2-7,TRBV3-1/TRBV3-2,CASSQTGYEQYF,TGTGCCAGCAGCCAAACAGGGTACGAGCAGTACTTC
.,.,TRBJ2-2,TRBV5-6,CASSFRTPNTGELFF,TGTGCCAGCAGCTTCCGGACTCCGAACACCGGGGAGCTGTTTTTT
.,TRBD1,TRBJ1-2,TRBV28,CASGSPRTGGGYTF,TGTGCCAGCGGTTCCCCTCGGACAGGGGGTGGCTACACCTTC
.,.,TRBJ2-7,TRBV10-3,CAISEARGPAYEQYF,TGTGCCATCAGTGAGGCTAGAGGGCCGGCCTACGAGCAGTACTTC
once,.,TRBJ1-1,TRBV11-2,CASDGGGARAFF,TGTGCCAGCGACGGAGGAGGGGCTCGAGCTTTCTTT
few,.,TRBJ1-1,TRBV7-2,CASSLSGNTEAFF,TGTGCCAGCAGCTTATCGGGGAACACTGAAGCTTTCTTT
once,TRBD1,TRBJ1-2,TRBV30,CAWKGPGTGHRDYGYTF,TGTGCCTGGAAGGGCCCAGGGACAGGTCATAGAGACTATGGCTACACCTTC
.,.,TRBJ2-1,TRBV19,CASSIDHPGEQFF,TGTGCCAGTAGTATAGATCACCCAGGGGAGCAGTTCTTC
.,.,TRBJ2-2,TRBV2,CASSEDGGAQTGELFF,TGTGCCAGCAGTGAGGATGGGGGGGCCCAAACCGGGGAGCTGTTTTTT
.,TRBD1,TRBJ1-1,TRBV24-1,CATSDWGTGEGEAFF,TGTGCCACCAGTGATTGGGGGACAGGGGAAGGTGAAGCTTTCTTT
.,.,TRBJ2-7,TRBV2,CASSGYGQGMEEQYF,TGTGCCAGCAGTGGGTATGGGCAGGGCATGGAGGAGCAGTACTTC
.,.,TRBJ2-7,TRBV15,CATSRGSINYEQYF,TGTGCCACCAGCAGAGGGTCTATAAACTACGAGCAGTACTTC
once,.,TRBJ1-2,TRBV30,CAWSERGAQAGYTF,TGTGCCTGGAGTGAACGGGGGGCGCAGGCAGGCTACACCTTC
once,.,TRBJ1-1,TRBV9,CASSVGRDREAFF,TGTGCCAGCAGCGTAGGGAGAGACAGGGAAGCTTTCTTT
once,.,TRBJ1-4,TRBV7-3,CASSPLATNEKLFF,TGTGCCAGCAGCCCCCTCGCAACTAATGAAAAACTGTTTTTT
.,TRBD1,TRBJ1-4,TRBV19,CASSSDRGPSGEKLFF,TGTGCCAGTAGTTCTGACAGGGGCCCATCGGGTGAAAAACTGTTTTTT
.,TRBD1,TRBJ2-5,TRBV30,CAWKIGQARGETQYF,TGTGCCTGGAAGATTGGACAGGCTAGAGGGGAGACCCAGTACTTC
.,.,TRBJ1-1,TRBV15,CATSRGVRTSTEAFF,TGTGCCACCAGCAGAGGAGTTAGGACAAGCACTGAAGCTTTCTTT